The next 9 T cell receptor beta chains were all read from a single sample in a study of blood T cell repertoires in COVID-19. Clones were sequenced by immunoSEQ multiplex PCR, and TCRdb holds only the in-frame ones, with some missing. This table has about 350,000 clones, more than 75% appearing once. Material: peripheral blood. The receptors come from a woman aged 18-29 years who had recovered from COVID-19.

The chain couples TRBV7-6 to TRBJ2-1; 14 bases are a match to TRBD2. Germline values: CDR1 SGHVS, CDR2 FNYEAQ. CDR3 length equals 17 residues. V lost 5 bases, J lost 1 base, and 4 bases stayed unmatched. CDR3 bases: TGTGCCAGCAGCCCGAGGACTAGCGGGGGGTCCTACAATGAGCAGTTCTTC. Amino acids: CASSPRTSGGSYNEQFF.

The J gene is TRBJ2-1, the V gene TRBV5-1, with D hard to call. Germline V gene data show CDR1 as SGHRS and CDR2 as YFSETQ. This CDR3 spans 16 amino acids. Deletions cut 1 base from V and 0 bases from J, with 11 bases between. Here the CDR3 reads CASSLLLADSYNEQFF. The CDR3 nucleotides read TGCGCCAGCAGCTTGTTACTGGCGGACTCCTACAATGAGCAGTTCTTC.

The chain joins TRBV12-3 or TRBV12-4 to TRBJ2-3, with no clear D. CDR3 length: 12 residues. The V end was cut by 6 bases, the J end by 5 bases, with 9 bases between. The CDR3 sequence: CASSQNIDTQYF. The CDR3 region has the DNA TGTGCCAGCAGCCAGAACATAGATACGCAGTATTTT.

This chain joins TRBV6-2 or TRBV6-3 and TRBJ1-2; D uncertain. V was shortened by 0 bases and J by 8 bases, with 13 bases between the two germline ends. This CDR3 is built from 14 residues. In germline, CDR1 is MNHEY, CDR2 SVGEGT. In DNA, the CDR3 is TGTGCCAGCAGTTACTCCCCGAGGTTGGAGGGCTACACCTTC. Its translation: CASSYSPRLEGYTF.

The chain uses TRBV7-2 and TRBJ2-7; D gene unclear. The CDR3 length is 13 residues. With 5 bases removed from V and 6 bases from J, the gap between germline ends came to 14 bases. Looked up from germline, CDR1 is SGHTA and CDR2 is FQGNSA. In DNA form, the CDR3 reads TGTGCCAGCAGCCCCGGTCCCCAAGCCGAGCAGTACGTC. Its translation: CASSPGPQAEQYV.

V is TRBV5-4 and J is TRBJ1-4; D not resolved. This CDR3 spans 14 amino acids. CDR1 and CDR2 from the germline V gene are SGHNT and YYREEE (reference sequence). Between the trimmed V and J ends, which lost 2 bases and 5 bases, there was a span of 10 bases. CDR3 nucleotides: TGTGCCAGCAGCTTCGGGGTTGGGAATGAAAAACTGTTTTTT. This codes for CASSFGVGNEKLFF. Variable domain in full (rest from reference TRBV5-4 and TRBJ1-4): ETGVTQSPTHLIKTRGQQVTLRCSSQSGHNTVSWYQQALGQGPQFIFQYYREEENGRGNFPPRFSGLQFPNYSSELNVNALELDDSALYLCASSFGVGNEKLFFGSGTQLSVL.

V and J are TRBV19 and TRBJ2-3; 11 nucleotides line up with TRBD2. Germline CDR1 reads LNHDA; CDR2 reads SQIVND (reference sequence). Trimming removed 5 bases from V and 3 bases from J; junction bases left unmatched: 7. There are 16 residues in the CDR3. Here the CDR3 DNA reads TGTGCCAGTAGTGCACTAGCGGGAGTTGGGACAGATACGCAGTATTTT. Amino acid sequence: CASSALAGVGTDTQYF.

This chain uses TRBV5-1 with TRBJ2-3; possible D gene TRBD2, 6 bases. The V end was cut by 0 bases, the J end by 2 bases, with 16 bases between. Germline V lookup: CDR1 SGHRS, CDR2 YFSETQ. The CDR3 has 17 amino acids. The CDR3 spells CASSLAGRWGLTDTQYF. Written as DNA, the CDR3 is TGCGCCAGCAGCTTGGCCGGGAGATGGGGTCTCACAGATACGCAGTATTTT.

Written as DNA, the CDR3 is TGTGCCAGCAGCTTAGCGGGGCCCCGGGGAGGAGATGGCTACACCTTC. Translation: CASSLAGPRGGDGYTF. The chain joins TRBV7-9 to TRBJ1-2, with TRBD1 as a possible D gene (5 bases). V was trimmed by 0 bases and J by 6 bases, leaving 17 bases between them. Germline loops: CDR1 SEHNR, CDR2 FQNEAQ (reference sequence). The CDR3 has 16 amino acids.